The clone carrying this TCR beta chain was seen repeatedly, ten times or more. The antigen remains undetermined. This sample stems from a study of human T cells and chemical hapten exposure. Study at large: Alopecia areata, totalis or universalis affected patients, mainly female.

Time point specified: patch test 1, 2 weeks after DPC sensitization. Treatment noted: therapeutic diphenylcyclopropenone sensitization with weekly scalp DPC. Broader study findings: DPC sensitization did not alter TCRs above 1 in 1000 frequency. Significantly more large CDR3 similarity clusters arose among expanded TCRs than among controls.

This CDR3 contains 12 residues. V was pared by 2 bases and J by 4 bases, with 6 bases between. Germline CDR1 MNHNS, CDR2 SASEGT. In the original processing: The number of TCRs in each sample had a median of around 96,000 and spanned roughly 23,224 to 750,000. TCRdb used MiXCR to reprocess the RACE reads, holding one entry per CDR3 protein. For this entry, the V and J calls and clone size follow TCRdb and not the study's own pipeline. Of about 57,000 distinct CDR3 sequences in the sample, over 7.5% are singletons; the top ten hold more than 10%. V gene TRBV6-1 combines with J gene TRBJ2-7; no firm D call. The starting material was whole blood, obtained in connection with sensitization to the hapten diphenylcyclopropenone (DPC). This receptor was identified in a woman aged 40 to 55 with alopecia areata. Some clones in this sample may be carry-over from other donors' samples. The CDR3 nucleotides are TGTGCCAGCAGTGAACCCGGATACGAGCAGTACTTC. Protein: CASSEPGYEQYF.